This T cell receptor (beta chain) came from a study of cytomegalovirus exposure and HLA in healthy donors. Vbeta (60) and Jbeta (13) primers were used in the PCR. Profiled with immunoSEQ multiplex PCR; TCRdb holds only in-frame clones, not every one. The sample includes about 140,000 clones, approximately 65% of them seen just once. Germline CDR1 and CDR2: LNHDA and SQIVND (reference sequence). This CDR3 comprises 14 residues. Germline trimming cut 5 bases from V and 4 bases from J; bases unmatched to any gene: 7. In regard to this clone: The antigen remains unidentified.

Among the donors, all were healthy bone marrow donors. Study outcomes and limitations: According to reports, the classifier identified cytomegalovirus status with high specificity and sensitivity. An observed cluster of highly shared sequence variants was recorded as a likely sequencing artifact. There were a few CMV-associated chains whose specificity for CMV antigens was confirmed in vitro.

The V and J genes are TRBV19 and TRBJ1-2; 7 bases map to TRBD1. The sample was PBMCs. This clonotype originated in a woman in her sixties or seventies in good health and CMV-seronegative. DNA of the CDR3: TGTGCCAGTAGTCCCGGGACAGCCATCTATGGCTACACCTTC. Translating gives CASSPGTAIYGYTF. Together with reference TRBV19 and TRBJ1-2, the CDR3 gives the full variable domain: DGGITQSPKYLFRKEGQNVTLSCEQNLNHDAMYWYRQDPGQGLRLIYYSQIVNDFQKGDIAEGYSVSREKKESFPLTVTSAQKNPTAFYLCASSPGTAIYGYTFGSGTRLTVV.